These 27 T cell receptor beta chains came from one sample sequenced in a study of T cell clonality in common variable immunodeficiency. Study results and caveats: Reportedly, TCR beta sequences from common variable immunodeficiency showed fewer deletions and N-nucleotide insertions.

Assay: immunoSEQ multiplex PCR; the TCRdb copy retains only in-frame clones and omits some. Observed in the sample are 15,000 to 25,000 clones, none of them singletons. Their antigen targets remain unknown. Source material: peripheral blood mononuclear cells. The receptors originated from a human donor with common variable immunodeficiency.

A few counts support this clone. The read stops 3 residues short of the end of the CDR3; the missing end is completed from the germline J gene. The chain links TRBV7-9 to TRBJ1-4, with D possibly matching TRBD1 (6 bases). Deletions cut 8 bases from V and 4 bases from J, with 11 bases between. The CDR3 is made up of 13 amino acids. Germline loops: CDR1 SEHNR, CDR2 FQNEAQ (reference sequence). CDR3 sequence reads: CASQDSLNEKLFF. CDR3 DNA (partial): TGTGCCAGCCAGGACAGCCTTAATGAAAAA. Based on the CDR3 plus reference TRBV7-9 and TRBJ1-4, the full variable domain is DTGVSQNPRHKITKRGQNVTFRCDPISEHNRLYWYRQTLGQGPEFLTYFQNEAQLEKSRLLSDRFSAERPKGSFSTLEIQRTEQGDSAMYLCASQDSLNEKLFFGSGTQLSVL.

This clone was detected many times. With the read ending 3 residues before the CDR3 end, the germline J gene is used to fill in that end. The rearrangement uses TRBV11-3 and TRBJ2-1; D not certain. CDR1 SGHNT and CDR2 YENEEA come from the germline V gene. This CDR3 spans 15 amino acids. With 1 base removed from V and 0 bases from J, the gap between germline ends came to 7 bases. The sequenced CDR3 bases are TGTGCCAGCAGCTTAGTTGGCACCTCCTACAATGAG. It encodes CASSLVGTSYNE. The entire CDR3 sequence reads CASSLVGTSYNEQFF.

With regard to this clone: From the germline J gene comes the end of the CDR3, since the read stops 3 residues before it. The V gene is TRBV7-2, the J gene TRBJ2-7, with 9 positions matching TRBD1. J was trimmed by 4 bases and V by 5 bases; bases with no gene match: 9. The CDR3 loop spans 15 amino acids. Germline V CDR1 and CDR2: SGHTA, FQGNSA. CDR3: CASSHSQGAKYEQYF. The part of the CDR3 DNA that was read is TGTGCCAGCAGCCATTCACAGGGGGCGAAATACGAG.

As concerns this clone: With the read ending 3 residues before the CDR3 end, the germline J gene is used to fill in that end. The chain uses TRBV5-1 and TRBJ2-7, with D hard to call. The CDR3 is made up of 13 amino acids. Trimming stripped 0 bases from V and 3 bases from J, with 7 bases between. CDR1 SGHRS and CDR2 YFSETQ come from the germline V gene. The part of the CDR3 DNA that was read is TGCGCCAGCAGCTTGGAAGGTTTCTACGAG. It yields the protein CASSLEGFYE. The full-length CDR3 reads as CASSLEGFYEQYF. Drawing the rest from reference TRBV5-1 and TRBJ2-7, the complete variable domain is KAGVTQTPRYLIKTRGQQVTLSCSPISGHRSVSWYQQTPGQGLQFLFEYFSETQRNKGNFPGRFSGRQFSNSRSEMNVSTLELGDSALYLCASSLEGFYEQYFGPGTRLTVT.

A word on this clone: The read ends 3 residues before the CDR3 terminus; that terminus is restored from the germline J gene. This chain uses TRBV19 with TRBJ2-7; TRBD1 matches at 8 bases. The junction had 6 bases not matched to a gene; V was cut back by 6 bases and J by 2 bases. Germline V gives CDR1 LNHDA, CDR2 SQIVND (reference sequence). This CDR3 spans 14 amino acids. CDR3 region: CASSIRQGTYEQYF. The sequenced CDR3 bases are TGTGCCAGTAGCATAAGACAGGGGACCTACGAG.

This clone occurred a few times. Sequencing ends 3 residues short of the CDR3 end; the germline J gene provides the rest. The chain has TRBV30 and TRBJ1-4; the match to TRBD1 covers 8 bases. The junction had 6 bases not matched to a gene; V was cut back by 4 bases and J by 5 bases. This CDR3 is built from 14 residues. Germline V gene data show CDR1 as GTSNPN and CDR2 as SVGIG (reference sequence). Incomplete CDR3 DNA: TGTGCCTGGAAATTACAGGGGGGGAATGAAAAA. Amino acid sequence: CAWKLQGGNEK. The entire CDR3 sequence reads CAWKLQGGNEKLFF.

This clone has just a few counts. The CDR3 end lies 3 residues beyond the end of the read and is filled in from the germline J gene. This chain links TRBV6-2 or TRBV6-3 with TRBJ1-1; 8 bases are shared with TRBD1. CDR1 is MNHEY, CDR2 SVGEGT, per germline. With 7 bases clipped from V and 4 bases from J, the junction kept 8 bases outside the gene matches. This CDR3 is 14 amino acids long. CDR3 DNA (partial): TGTGCCAGCAACGACAGGGGCGGAAGCACTGAA. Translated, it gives CASNDRGGSTE. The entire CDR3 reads CASNDRGGSTEAFF.

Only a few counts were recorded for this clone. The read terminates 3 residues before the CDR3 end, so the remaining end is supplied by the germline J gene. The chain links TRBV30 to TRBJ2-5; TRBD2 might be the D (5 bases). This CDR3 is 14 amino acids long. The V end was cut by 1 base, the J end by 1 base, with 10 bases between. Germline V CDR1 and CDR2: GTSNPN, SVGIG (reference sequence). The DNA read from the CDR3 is TGTGCCTGGAGTGAGGGAGCGGTCCAAGAGACC. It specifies CAWSEGAVQET. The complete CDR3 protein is CAWSEGAVQETQYF.

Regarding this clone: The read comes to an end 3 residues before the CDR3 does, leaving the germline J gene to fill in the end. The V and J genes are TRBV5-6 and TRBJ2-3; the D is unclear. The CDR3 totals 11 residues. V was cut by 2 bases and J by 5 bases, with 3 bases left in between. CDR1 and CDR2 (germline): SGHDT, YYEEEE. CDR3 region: CASSFIDTQYF. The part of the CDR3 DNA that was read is TGTGCCAGCAGCTTTATAGATACG.

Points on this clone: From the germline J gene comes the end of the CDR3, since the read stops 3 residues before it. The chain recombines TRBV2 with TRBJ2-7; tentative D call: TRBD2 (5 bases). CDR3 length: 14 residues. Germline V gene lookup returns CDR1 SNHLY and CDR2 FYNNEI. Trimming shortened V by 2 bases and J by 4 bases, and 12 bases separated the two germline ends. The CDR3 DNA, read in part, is TGTGCCAGCAGTGAAAACCGAGAGGGTTACGAG. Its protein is CASSENREGYE. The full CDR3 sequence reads CASSENREGYEQYF.

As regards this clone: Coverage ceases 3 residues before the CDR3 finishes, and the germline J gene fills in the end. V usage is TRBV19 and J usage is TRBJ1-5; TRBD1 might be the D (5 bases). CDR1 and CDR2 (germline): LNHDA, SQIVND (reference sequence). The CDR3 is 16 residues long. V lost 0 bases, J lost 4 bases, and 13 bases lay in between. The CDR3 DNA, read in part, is TGTGCCAGTAGTATAGACCGGGGGTCCAGGAATCAGCCC. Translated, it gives CASSIDRGSRNQP. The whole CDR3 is CASSIDRGSRNQPQHF.

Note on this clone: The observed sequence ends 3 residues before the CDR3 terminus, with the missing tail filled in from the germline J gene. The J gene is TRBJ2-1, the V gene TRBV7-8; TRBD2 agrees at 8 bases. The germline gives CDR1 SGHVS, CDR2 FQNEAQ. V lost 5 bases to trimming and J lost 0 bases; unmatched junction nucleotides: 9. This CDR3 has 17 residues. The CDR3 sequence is CASSPPAAGASYNEQFF. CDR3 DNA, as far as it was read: TGTGCCAGCAGCCCTCCGGCAGCGGGGGCCTCCTACAATGAG.

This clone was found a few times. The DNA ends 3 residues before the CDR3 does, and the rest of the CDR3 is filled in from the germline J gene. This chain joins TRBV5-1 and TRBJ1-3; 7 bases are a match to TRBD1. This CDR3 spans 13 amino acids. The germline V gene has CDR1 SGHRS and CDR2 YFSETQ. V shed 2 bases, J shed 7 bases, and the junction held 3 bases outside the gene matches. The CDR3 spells CASSLDRENTIYF. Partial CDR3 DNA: TGCGCCAGCAGCTTAGACAGGGAGAACACC.

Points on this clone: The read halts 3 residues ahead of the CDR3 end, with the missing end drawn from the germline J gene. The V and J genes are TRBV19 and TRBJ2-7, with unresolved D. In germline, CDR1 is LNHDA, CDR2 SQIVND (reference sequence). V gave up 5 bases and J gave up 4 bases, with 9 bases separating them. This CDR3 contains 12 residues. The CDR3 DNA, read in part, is TGTGCCAGTAGTGTCAATCGGTACGAG. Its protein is CASSVNRYE. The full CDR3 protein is CASSVNRYEQYF.

CDR3 bases read: TGTGCCTGGAGGAAACATTCCGGGACTCTCAACACCGGGGAG. Translated: CAWRKHSGTLNTGE. The full CDR3 protein is CAWRKHSGTLNTGELFF. The chain couples TRBV30 to TRBJ2-2, with D possibly being TRBD2 (6 bases). The CDR3 extends 3 residues past the end of the read, so its final part is completed from the germline J gene. The CDR3 totals 17 residues. Germline V gives CDR1 GTSNPN, CDR2 SVGIG (reference sequence). V was pared by 3 bases and J by 2 bases, with 19 bases between.

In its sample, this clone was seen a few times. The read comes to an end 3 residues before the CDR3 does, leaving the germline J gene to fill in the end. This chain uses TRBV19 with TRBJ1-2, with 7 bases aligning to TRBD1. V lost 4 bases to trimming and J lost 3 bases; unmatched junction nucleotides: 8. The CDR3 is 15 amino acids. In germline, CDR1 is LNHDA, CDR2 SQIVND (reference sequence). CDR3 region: CASSTNRGFYYGYTF. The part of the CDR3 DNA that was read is TGTGCCAGTAGTACAAACAGGGGTTTTTACTATGGC.

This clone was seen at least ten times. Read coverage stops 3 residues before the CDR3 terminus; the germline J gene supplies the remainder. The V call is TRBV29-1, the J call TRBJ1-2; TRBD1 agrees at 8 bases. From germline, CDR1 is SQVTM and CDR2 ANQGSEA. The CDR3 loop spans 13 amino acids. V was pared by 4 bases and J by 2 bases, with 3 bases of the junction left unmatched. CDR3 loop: CSVGRDRNYGYTF. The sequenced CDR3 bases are TGCAGCGTTGGGAGGGACAGGAACTATGGC. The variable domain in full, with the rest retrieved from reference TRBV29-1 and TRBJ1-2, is SAVISQKPSRDICQRGTSLTIQCQVDSQVTMMFWYRQQPGQSLTLIATANQGSEATYESGFVIDKFPISRPNLTFSTLTVSNMSPEDSSIYLCSVGRDRNYGYTFGSGTRLTVV.

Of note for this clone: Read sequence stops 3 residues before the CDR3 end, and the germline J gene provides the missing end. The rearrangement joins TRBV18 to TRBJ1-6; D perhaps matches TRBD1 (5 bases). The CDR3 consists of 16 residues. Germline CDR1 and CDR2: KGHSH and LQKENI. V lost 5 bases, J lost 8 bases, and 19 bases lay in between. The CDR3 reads CASSGNRLGTDSPLHF. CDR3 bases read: TGTGCCAGCTCAGGTAACAGGTTGGGTACGGATTCACCC.

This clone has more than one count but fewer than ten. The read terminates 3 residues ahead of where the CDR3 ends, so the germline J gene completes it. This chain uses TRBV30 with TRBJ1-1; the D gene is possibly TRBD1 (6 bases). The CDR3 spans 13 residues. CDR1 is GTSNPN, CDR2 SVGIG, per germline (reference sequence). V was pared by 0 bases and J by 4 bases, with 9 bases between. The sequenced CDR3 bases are TGTGCCTGGAGTGTAACAGGGACCACTGAA. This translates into CAWSVTGTTE. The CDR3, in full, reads CAWSVTGTTEAFF.

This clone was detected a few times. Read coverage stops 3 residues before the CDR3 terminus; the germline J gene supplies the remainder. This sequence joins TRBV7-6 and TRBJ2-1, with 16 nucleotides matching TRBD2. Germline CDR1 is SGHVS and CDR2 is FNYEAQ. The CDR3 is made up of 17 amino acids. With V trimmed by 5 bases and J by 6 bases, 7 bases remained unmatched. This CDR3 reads CASSPGLAGGPGNEQFF. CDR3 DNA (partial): TGTGCCAGCAGCCCGGGACTAGCGGGGGGGCCTGGCAATGAG.

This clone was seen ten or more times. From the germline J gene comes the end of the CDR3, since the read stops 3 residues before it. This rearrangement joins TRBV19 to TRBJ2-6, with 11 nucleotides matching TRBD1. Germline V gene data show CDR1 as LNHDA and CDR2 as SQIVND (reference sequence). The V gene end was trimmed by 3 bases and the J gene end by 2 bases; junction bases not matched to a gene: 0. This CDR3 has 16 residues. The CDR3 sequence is CASSMGQGAGANVLTF. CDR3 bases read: TGTGCCAGTAGTATGGGACAGGGGGCTGGGGCCAACGTC.

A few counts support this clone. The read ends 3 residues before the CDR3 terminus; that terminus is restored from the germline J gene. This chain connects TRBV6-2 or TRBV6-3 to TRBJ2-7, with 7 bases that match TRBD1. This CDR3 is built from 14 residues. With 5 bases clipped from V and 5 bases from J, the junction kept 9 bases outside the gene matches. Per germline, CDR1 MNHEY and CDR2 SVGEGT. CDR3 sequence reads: CASSETGSGNEQYF. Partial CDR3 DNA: TGTGCCAGCAGTGAGACAGGGTCGGGGAACGAG.

The CDR3 spells CASELGADYGYTF. The sequenced CDR3 bases are TGTGCCAGCGAGTTAGGGGCGGACTATGGC. The chain is built from TRBV7-2 and TRBJ1-2, with D possibly TRBD1 on 5 matching bases. The CDR3 end is not reached by the read, which stops 3 residues before it; the germline J gene fills it in. This CDR3 comprises 13 residues. Germline CDR1 reads SGHTA; CDR2 reads FQGNSA. The V gene lost 8 bases and the J gene lost 3 bases, with 13 bases spanning the gap.

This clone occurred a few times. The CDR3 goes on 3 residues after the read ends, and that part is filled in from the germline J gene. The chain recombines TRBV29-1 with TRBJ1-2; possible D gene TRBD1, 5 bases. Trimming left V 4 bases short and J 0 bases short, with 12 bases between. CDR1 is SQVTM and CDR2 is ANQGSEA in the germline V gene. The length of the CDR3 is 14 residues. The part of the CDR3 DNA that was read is TGCAGCGTTGGGGCCAGGGTGGCTAACTATGGC. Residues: CSVGARVANYG. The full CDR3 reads CSVGARVANYGYTF.

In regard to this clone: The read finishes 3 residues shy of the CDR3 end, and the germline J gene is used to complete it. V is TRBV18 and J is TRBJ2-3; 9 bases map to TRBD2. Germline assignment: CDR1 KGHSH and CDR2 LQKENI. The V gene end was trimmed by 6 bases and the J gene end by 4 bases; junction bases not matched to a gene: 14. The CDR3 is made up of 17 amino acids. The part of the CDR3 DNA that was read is TGTGCCAGCTCCCGCACCAATCTAGCGGGAAGACCAGATACG. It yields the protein CASSRTNLAGRPDT. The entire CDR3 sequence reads CASSRTNLAGRPDTQYF. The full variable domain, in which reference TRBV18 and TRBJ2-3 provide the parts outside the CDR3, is NAGVMQNPRHLVRRRGQEARLRCSPMKGHSHVYWYRQLPEEGLKFMVYLQKENIIDESGMPKERFSAEFPKEGPSILRIQQVVRGDSAAYFCASSRTNLAGRPDTQYFGPGTRLTVL.

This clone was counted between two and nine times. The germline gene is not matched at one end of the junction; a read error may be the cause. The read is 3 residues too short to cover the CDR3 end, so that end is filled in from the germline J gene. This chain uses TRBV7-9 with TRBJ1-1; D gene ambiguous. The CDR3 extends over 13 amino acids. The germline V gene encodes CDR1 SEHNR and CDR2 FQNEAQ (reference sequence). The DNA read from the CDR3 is TGTTCCAGCAGACGAACAGAGAACACTGAA. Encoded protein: CSSRRTENTE. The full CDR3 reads CSSRRTENTEAFF.

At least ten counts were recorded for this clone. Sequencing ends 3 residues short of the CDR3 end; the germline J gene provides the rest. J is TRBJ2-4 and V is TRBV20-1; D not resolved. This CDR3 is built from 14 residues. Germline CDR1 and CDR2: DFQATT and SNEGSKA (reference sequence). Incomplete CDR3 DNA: TGCAGTGCTAGTAGGGTAACGATCAGGAGTTCT. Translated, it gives CSASRVTIRSS. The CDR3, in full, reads CSASRVTIRSSQYF.